The TCR beta chain under discussion was sequenced for a study of cytomegalovirus exposure and HLA in healthy donors (dated by TCRdb to the late 2010s). Some background on the complete study: An earlier analysis of several hundred of the donors reported under 300 Gb of sequence data and roughly 120 million unique TCR beta sequences obtained from some 170 million T cells. An early release that covered 640 HLA-typed donors contained 250 to 350 gigabases of sequencing data and about 93 million unique TCR sequences. Of the roughly 400 genotyped donors, 81% were placed in the genetic ancestry cluster associated with self-reported Caucasian donors. The study aimed to test whether cataloging public T cell receptors could reveal signatures of past pathogen exposure. The study used immunosequencing to profile the T cell repertoires of hundreds of subjects and linked those repertoires to cytomegalovirus serostatus. Along with the roughly 700-subject first cohort, a separate validation cohort of more than 90 different subjects was used. To predict cytomegalovirus infection status, the study combined high-throughput TCR immunosequencing, statistical association of individual TCRs with disease status, and machine learning. A later analysis re-analyzed previously published TCR beta repertoires from roughly 690 donors and added high-resolution HLA genotyping to study TCR occurrence patterns. The later analysis used no new phenotypic data to find candidate immune exposures, relying instead on TCR beta sequences and their occurrence across donors. An earlier analysis of 587 of the donors used high-throughput TCR beta sequencing to judge whether each TCR beta V gene segment behaved as functional or pseudogenic. Donor age, sex, ethnicity and CMV serostatus were compiled alongside the repertoire data. A later genetic analysis took genome-wide SNP genotypes for about 55% of the roughly 700 donors and used that subset as a discovery cohort. All discovery cohort repertoires had been generated using a single sequencing platform. Both class I and class II loci were covered by HLA typing, at four-digit resolution. Typing coverage varied by locus: roughly 620-630 donors for A, B, C, DRB1 and DQB1; about 520 for DQA1; more than 600 for DPA1; approximately 450 for DPB1. Roughly five DR-DQ haplotypes were handled as single units for association and clustering, since linkage in the cohort was strong. Across approximately 400 genotyped donors of the cohort, an average of roughly 230,000 unique TCR beta nucleotide sequences per donor were sequenced, and roughly a sixth of those sequences were non-productive. The study at large found these results: According to a later analysis, parvovirus B19, influenza, CMV and Epstein-Barr virus appeared linked to several top co-occurrence clusters. The classifier was reported to diagnose cytomegalovirus status with high specificity and sensitivity in both the original and validation cohorts. Specific HLA alleles were associated with roughly 16,000 TCR beta sequences at a false discovery rate of 0.05 in a later analysis. Because HLA typing was unavailable for some donors at each locus, only the typed subset was used in association tests. A later analysis found that HLA-associated TCR beta chains were more clonally expanded and had lower generation probabilities than equally common non-associated chains. Because counts were too low, under 20 rarely observed V segments, including chromosome 9 orphons, were left out of the earlier analysis of 587 of the donors. Correlated functional status among segregating V segments might reflect linkage disequilibrium, but an unknown experimental factor could not be ruled out. A few of the identified cytomegalovirus-associated TCR beta chains were confirmed in vitro to be specific for cytomegalovirus antigens. Most TCR sequences were observed very rarely across donors, whereas some public TCRs were present in many individuals. A later genetic analysis reported fewer N-insertions in productive TCRs among donors in an Asian-associated ancestry cluster than the roughly 690-donor mean. Presence/absence analyses assumed roughly uniform sequencing depth across donors, an assumption that may not hold. According to a later analysis, TCR association rates differed among HLA loci, with DRB1 alleles showing the most associated TCRs and HLA-C alleles showing the fewest. When HLA alleles, especially DR and DQ, strongly co-occurred, TCR associations were difficult to assign to individual alleles. Because the 87-base-pair reads could not distinguish some IMGT-functional V segments, including TRBV6-2 and TRBV6-3, those segments were excluded. A cluster of highly shared sequence variants was judged likely to be a technical artifact of the sequencing pipeline. A later analysis found that most CMV-associated TCR beta chains appeared HLA-restricted, with HLA associations seemingly driven largely by CMV exposure. A later genetic analysis associated a missense DCLRE1C variant with V-gene and J-gene trimming of TCR beta chains, and an independent cohort replicated the association. The cohort was sequenced for TCR beta chains only, and without alpha or paired-chain data the features that could be detected were limited. According to the authors, the approach could potentially be generalized to other disease states and immunological phenotypes. The only immune exposure information available for the cohort was CMV serostatus. A total of 150 to 200 TCR beta chains were listed by the study as associated with cytomegalovirus. A further reported finding was that TCR beta sequences accurately predicted the HLA-A and HLA-B alleles for most subjects in the first cohort. Broadly in line with IMGT annotations, most TCR beta V segments showed up in productive rearrangements about 87% or about 30% of the time in an earlier analysis of approximately 600 of the donors.

The cohort comprised fewer than 750 healthy bone marrow donors. At the time of sampling, every cohort member was nominally healthy, though immune exposures that went unrecorded were likely present. The donor tested CMV seronegative and was one of the 352 seronegative cohort members. Every donor gave a peripheral blood sample, and the peripheral blood mononuclear cells from that sample were used for TCR beta sequencing. The Qiagen DNeasy Blood Extraction Kit was used to extract genomic DNA from the blood cell samples. Preparation of the library involved the immunoSEQ multiplex PCR assay. The multiplex PCR relied on a mix of 60 forward primers for TCR Vbeta segments and 13 reverse primers for TCR Jbeta segments. The CDR3 region of rearranged TCR beta genes was amplified from genomic DNA by a multiplex PCR assay. The Illumina HiSeq System was used to sequence the amplified TCR beta libraries as 87-base-pair reads. The published analysis was carried out like this. A later analysis counted tens of millions of unique TCR beta chains across the 666 repertoires, and 10 million to 11 million of these chains were shared by at least two donors. A nearest-neighbor algorithm error-corrected the raw reads and collapsed the reads into unique sequences, merging closely related sequences to remove PCR and sequencing errors. To assign V, D and J gene segments, CDR3 sequences were aligned to IMGT reference sequences. For a sequence to be retained, at least a six-nucleotide match to both a V gene segment and a J gene segment was required. Rearrangements were classified as productive when the CDR3 lacked stop codons and remained in frame with V and J, and all other rearrangements were classified as non-productive. Following IMGT convention, CDR3 was defined as the stretch from the second conserved V-encoded cysteine up to the conserved J-encoded phenylalanine. In an earlier analysis of some 550 of the donors, sequences lacking an unambiguous match to a single V gene segment were excluded. In an earlier analysis of 587 of the donors, V segments were called functional above 56.7% productive rearrangements and were called segregating when the between-donor standard deviation exceeded 5%. A statistical classification framework was built to diagnose cytomegalovirus status from the catalog of TCR beta chain sequences. In a later analysis, TCR nucleotide sequences were compared against IMGT/GENE-DB human TR gene sequences so that V and J genes could be assigned. In a later analysis, CDR3 sequences and most-parsimonious VDJ recombination scenarios were assigned using the TCRdist pipeline. In a later analysis, every TCR beta chain was defined by the combination of its CDR3 amino acid sequence and its V-gene family, and reads without a unique V-gene family were dropped. To address suspected cross-contamination and a sequencing artifact, a later analysis removed roughly 640 highly shared, low-generation-probability nucleotide sequences. In a later analysis, a clonal expansion index for each public chain was calculated from normalized within-repertoire ranks of inferred template counts. Generation probabilities in a later analysis came from a VDJ recombination model fitted to out-of-frame rearrangements, and those results were checked against IGoR. A later analysis scored TCR-TCR, TCR-HLA and TCR-CMV co-occurrence with hypergeometric tests, applying a repertoire-size bias correction to TCR pairs. A later analysis estimated false discovery rates by permuting HLA or CMV assignments 20 times. In a later analysis, co-occurring TCRs were grouped using DBSCAN, and TCRdist sequence similarity was added for clustering within HLA-allele-positive subsets. Repertoires with fewer than 30,000 or more than 120,000 public chains, plus five repertoires with anomalous nucleotide sharing, were excluded from co-occurrence clustering. In its TCRdb copy, this immuneACCESS table keeps in-frame sequences only and misses some clones. Where compared with another copy, unresolved V genes explain less than half of these, and the others have no known cause. V, J and clone size are those of that table, while D and trimming were read from the DNA. The sample data list under 95,000 clones, and 80% of these were observed just once. 0.9% to 1.2% of the sample is taken by the ten largest.

With regard to this clone: Its antigen is currently not known. No base quality information exists; no much larger clone differs at one position.

The germline V gene encodes CDR1 SNHLY and CDR2 FYNNEI. Reading from cysteine to phenylalanine, the CDR3 counts 12 amino acids. Only the CDR3 part of the read is kept: 36 bases, read in frame from the first base. For this chain, trimming is 5 bases at the V end and 3 bases at the J end, and the number of junction bases without a gene match is 1. The origin of this receptor is a male donor in good health and CMV-seronegative. Sequenced material: PBMCs. The rearranged segments are TRBV2 and TRBJ2-7, with 7 middle bases fitting TRBD1. The CDR3 region: CASSSGGYEQYF. The DNA sequence follows: TGTGCCAGCAGTTCAGGGGGCTACGAGCAGTACTTC.